The 27 T cell receptor beta chains reported below all come from one sample, sequenced in a study of breast tumors, draining lymph nodes, adjacent tissues. TCRdb reprocessed the multiplex PCR reads with MiXCR, giving one entry per CDR3 protein. The sample lists roughly 32,000 distinct CDR3 sequences; around 35% were seen once. The specimen sequenced was breast tumor tissue. The receptors come from a female donor with breast cancer. Some clones in this sample may be carry-over from other donors' samples.

This clonotype was counted ten times or more. The chain couples TRBV6-5 to TRBJ2-3; 11 bases are shared with TRBD2. CDR1 is MNHEY, CDR2 SVGAGI, per germline. There are 17 residues in the CDR3. V dropped 4 bases and J dropped 3; count of bases not matched to a gene: 9. The CDR3 here is CASSSRTTSGRTDTQYF. The CDR3 coding sequence is TGTGCCAGCAGTTCCCGAACAACTAGCGGGAGAACAGATACGCAGTATTTT.

This chain links TRBV29-1 with TRBJ2-7; 13 positions match TRBD2. The CDR3 runs to 15 residues. Per germline, CDR1 SQVTM and CDR2 ANQGSEA. The J segment lost 5 bases and the V segment lost 4 bases, leaving 8 bases of the junction unmatched. Here the CDR3 DNA reads TGCAGCGTTGTGCTGGGACTAGCGGGAAGACACGAGCAGTACTTC. Protein: CSVVLGLAGRHEQYF.

The V and J genes are TRBV6-5 and TRBJ2-1; 8 bases map to TRBD2. This CDR3 contains 18 residues. Germline V lookup: CDR1 MNHEY, CDR2 SVGAGI. Trimming removed 7 bases from V and 0 bases from J; junction bases left unmatched: 14. CDR3 sequence (DNA): TGTGCCAGCATTAGACAATCAGCCGGGAGGGTCTCCTACAATGAGCAGTTCTTC. This codes for CASIRQSAGRVSYNEQFF.

This clonotype was observed at least ten times. The genes are TRBV19 and TRBJ2-5, with TRBD2 matching 9 bases. The trim removed 7 bases at V and 2 bases at J, leaving 8 bases unmatched. CDR1 and CDR2 (germline): LNHDA, SQIVND (reference sequence). The CDR3 spans 15 residues. CDR3 in amino acids: CASTRSGGHQETQYF. The CDR3 DNA is TGTGCCAGTACCCGTAGCGGGGGCCATCAAGAGACCCAGTACTTC.

This clonotype was counted ten times or more. The CDR3 is CASSKSGSSETQYF. CDR3 nucleotides: TGTGCCAGCAGTAAGAGCGGGAGTTCAGAGACCCAGTACTTC. The V call is TRBV6-2 or TRBV6-3, the J call TRBJ2-5, with 8 nucleotides matching TRBD2. Unmatched junction bases numbered 6, after V lost 5 bases and J lost 4 bases. This CDR3 contains 14 residues. Looked up from germline, CDR1 is MNHEY and CDR2 is SVGEGT.

In the case of this clonotype: At one end the junction does not follow the germline gene, possibly because of a read error. This chain uses TRBV14 with TRBJ2-5, with D possibly being TRBD1 (7 bases). CDR3 length: 17 amino acids. Germline CDR1 reads SGHDN; CDR2 reads FVKESK. CDR3 residues: CASGQESGGGAGKTQYF. The CDR3 nucleotides are TGTGCCAGCGGCCAAGAATCCGGAGGGGGCGCCGGAAAGACCCAGTACTTC.

This clonotype was seen at least ten times. The chain has TRBV4-1 and TRBJ1-5; the D is unclear. CDR1 MGHRA and CDR2 YSYEKL come from the germline V gene. This CDR3 has 13 amino acids. Deletions cut 0 bases from V and 7 bases from J, with 7 bases between. In DNA form, the CDR3 reads TGCGCCAGCAGCCAAGATCAAAGACAGCCCCAGCATTTT. Its protein product is CASSQDQRQPQHF.

The table lists this clonotype with many counts. This rearrangement joins TRBV4-1 to TRBJ1-5; D perhaps matches TRBD1 (6 bases). The CDR3 consists of 15 residues. V lost 1 base, J lost 7 bases, and 14 bases lay in between. Germline V gene lookup returns CDR1 MGHRA and CDR2 YSYEKL. CDR3 sequence (DNA): TGCGCCAGCAGCCAAGGGGGGGCATCGGGCCAGCCCCAGCATTTT. Encoded protein: CASSQGGASGQPQHF.

As concerns this clonotype: With a much larger clone just one base away, this may be a read error. This chain connects TRBV6-1 to TRBJ1-5, with 10 bases identical to TRBD1. Germline V CDR1 and CDR2: MNHNS, SASEGT. The CDR3 is 15 residues long. The CDR3 loop reads CTSSPGQGLNQPQHF. CDR3 DNA: TGTACCAGCAGCCCGGGACAGGGGTTAAATCAGCCCCAGCATTTT.

The chain uses TRBV6-4 and TRBJ1-1, with TRBD1 matching 11 bases. V lost 8 bases to trimming and J lost 4 bases; unmatched junction nucleotides: 9. This CDR3 comprises 15 residues. Germline values: CDR1 MRHNA, CDR2 SNTAGT. DNA for the CDR3: TGTGCCAGCTCCCCTACCGGGACAGGGGGCACTGAAGCTTTCTTT. Amino acid sequence: CASSPTGTGGTEAFF.

Remarks on this clonotype: A single base separates this from a much larger clone, so it may be a read error. The gene calls are TRBV14 and TRBJ2-6; TRBD1 might be the D (6 bases). The CDR3 has 14 amino acids. The germline V gene encodes CDR1 SGHDN and CDR2 FVKESK. The CDR3 DNA sequence: TGTGCCAGCAGTCGAACAGGGCTGGGCGGCGTCCCGACTTTC. It encodes CASSRTGLGGVPTF.

This clonotype occurred once. This chain joins TRBV10-2 and TRBJ2-1; 11 positions match TRBD2. The junction had 3 bases not matched to a gene; V was cut back by 1 base and J by 4 bases. Germline V CDR1 and CDR2: WSHSY, SAAADI. The CDR3 is 16 residues long. CDR3 sequence reads: CASSEWLAGGYNEQFF. The CDR3 DNA reads TGCGCCAGCAGTGAGTGGCTAGCGGGAGGATACAATGAGCAGTTCTTC.

This chain uses TRBV7-2 with TRBJ2-3; maybe TRBD2 (5 bases). This CDR3 is 15 amino acids long. Germline CDR1 is SGHTA and CDR2 is FQGNSA. The ends were cut back, 4 bases at V and 0 bases at J, with 11 bases in the middle. The DNA for the CDR3 is TGTGCCAGCAGCTCCTGGACGGGGAGCACAGATACGCAGTATTTT. This gives the protein CASSSWTGSTDTQYF.

This clonotype showed up many times. The CDR3 is CSARTRKGNEQFF. In DNA, the CDR3 is TGCAGTGCTCGGACCAGAAAGGGCAATGAGCAGTTCTTC. The gene calls are TRBV20-1 and TRBJ2-1; D gene unclear. The CDR3 covers 13 residues. Germline CDR1 is DFQATT and CDR2 is SNEGSKA (reference sequence). Trimming left V 5 bases short and J 6 bases short, with 14 bases between.

CDR3 bases: TGTGCCAGCAGTGTTCGTTCTAGCGGGAGTAGGGATGAGCAGTTCTTC. Its translation: CASSVRSSGSRDEQFF. The chain couples TRBV6-4 to TRBJ2-1; the match to TRBD2 covers 10 bases. The CDR3 totals 16 residues. Germline CDR1 reads MRHNA; CDR2 reads SNTAGT. J was trimmed by 8 bases and V by 4 bases; bases with no gene match: 11.

At least ten counts were recorded for this clonotype. The genes are TRBV2 and TRBJ2-7; 11 positions agree with TRBD1. This CDR3 is built from 14 residues. The ends lost 5 bases at V and 3 bases at J; junction bases unmatched: 3. Germline V gene lookup returns CDR1 SNHLY and CDR2 FYNNEI. The chain's CDR3 is CASSRDRGSYEQYF. CDR3 DNA sequence: TGTGCCAGCAGTCGGGACAGGGGGAGCTACGAGCAGTACTTC.

This clonotype has a count of ten or more. The chain links TRBV27 to TRBJ2-7; 7 bases map to TRBD2. V shed 5 bases and J 3 bases; nucleotides not matched to a gene: 4. Germline CDR1 is MNHEY and CDR2 is SMNVEV (reference sequence). There are 13 residues in the CDR3. The CDR3 is CASSATGGYEQYF. The CDR3 DNA follows: TGTGCCAGCAGTGCCACGGGGGGCTACGAGCAGTACTTC.

CDR3 nucleotide sequence: TGCGCCAGCAGCTTGGGACTAGCGGGAGGGCTTGAGACCCAGTACTTC. Residues: CASSLGLAGGLETQYF. The gene calls are TRBV5-1 and TRBJ2-5; 14 bases align to TRBD2. In germline, CDR1 is SGHRS, CDR2 YFSETQ. The CDR3 runs 16 residues. The V segment lost 0 bases and the J segment 5 bases; nucleotides outside the gene matches: 3.

The J gene is TRBJ1-5, the V gene TRBV28, with TRBD1 matching 10 bases. V lost 3 bases to trimming and J lost 7 bases; unmatched junction nucleotides: 9. Germline V CDR1 and CDR2: MDHEN, SYDVKM. The CDR3 spans 16 residues. The CDR3 sequence is CASSFPSTGGYQPQHF. For the CDR3, the DNA is TGTGCCAGCAGTTTTCCCTCGACAGGGGGCTACCAGCCCCAGCATTTT.

This clonotype came up many times. This rearrangement joins TRBV28 to TRBJ2-7, with D perhaps TRBD2 (6 bases). The CDR3 contains 13 residues. Germline V gives CDR1 MDHEN, CDR2 SYDVKM. The ends were cut back, 7 bases at V and 5 bases at J, with 15 bases in the middle. CDR3 loop: CASNAGGRHEQYF. Written as DNA, the CDR3 is TGTGCCAGCAATGCTGGAGGGAGGCACGAGCAGTACTTC.

The chain joins TRBV20-1 to TRBJ2-1; tentative D call: TRBD2 (6 bases). Germline V CDR1 and CDR2: DFQATT, SNEGSKA (reference sequence). The CDR3 loop spans 15 amino acids. Trimming cost V 6 bases and J 6 bases, with 21 bases left between them. The CDR3 sequence: CSAKASMGTFNEQFF. The CDR3 coding sequence is TGCAGTGCCAAGGCTAGTATGGGGACTTTCAATGAGCAGTTCTTC.

This clonotype was observed once. Given a much more abundant clone one base away, this may be a read error. The V and J genes are TRBV5-8 and TRBJ1-5; TRBD1 aligns across 10 bases. J lost 6 bases, V lost 4 bases, and 7 bases had no gene match. Per the germline V gene, CDR1 is SGHTS and CDR2 is YDEGEE. CDR3 length: 15 residues. In DNA form, the CDR3 reads TGTGCCAGCAGCCAGGGGACAGGGGCGGTTCAGCCCCAGCATTTT. It yields the protein CASSQGTGAVQPQHF.

V is TRBV19 and J is TRBJ1-2; D is possibly TRBD1 (6 bases). Germline V lookup: CDR1 LNHDA, CDR2 SQIVND (reference sequence). With 10 bases removed from V and 0 bases from J, the gap between germline ends came to 15 bases. The CDR3 runs to 14 residues. The CDR3 loop is CATLRGGTNYGYTF. The CDR3 DNA reads as TGTGCCACCCTGAGGGGGGGGACTAACTATGGCTACACCTTC. The full variable domain, in which reference TRBV19 and TRBJ1-2 provide the parts outside the CDR3, is DGGITQSPKYLFRKEGQNVTLSCEQNLNHDAMYWYRQDPGQGLRLIYYSQIVNDFQKGDIAEGYSVSREKKESFPLTVTSAQKNPTAFYLCATLRGGTNYGYTFGSGTRLTVV.

This clonotype was observed many times. The gene calls are TRBV7-2 and TRBJ2-7; 7 bases match TRBD1. From germline, CDR1 is SGHTA and CDR2 FQGNSA. The CDR3 covers 12 residues. The ends lost 5 bases at V and 7 bases at J; junction bases unmatched: 5. CDR3 sequence: CASSASRGEQYF. CDR3 bases: TGTGCCAGCAGCGCCTCCAGGGGGGAGCAGTACTTC.

This clonotype was recorded many times. The chain recombines TRBV9 with TRBJ2-4, with TRBD2 matching 7 bases. The germline V gene encodes CDR1 SGDLS and CDR2 YYNGEE. There are 14 residues in the CDR3. V was pared by 2 bases and J by 1 base, with 0 bases of the junction left unmatched. Written as DNA, the CDR3 is TGTGCCAGCAGCGTCGGGGGGGCCAAAAACATTCAGTACTTC. Protein sequence: CASSVGGAKNIQYF.

The chain recombines TRBV10-1 with TRBJ2-5; the D gene is possibly TRBD1 (6 bases). Trimming removed 0 bases from V and 5 bases from J, with 13 bases in between. This CDR3 comprises 15 residues. Germline V gene data show CDR1 as WNHNN and CDR2 as SYGVQD (reference sequence). Written as DNA, the CDR3 is TGCGCCAGCAGTGAGTCGGGGGCAAGTAGGGAGACCCAGTACTTC. Encoded protein: CASSESGASRETQYF.

Points on this clonotype: Compared with germline, one end of the junction differs, possibly owing to a read error. This chain joins TRBV5-1 and TRBJ2-1; 10 nucleotides align to TRBD2. Germline CDR1 reads SGHRS; CDR2 reads YFSETQ. The CDR3 has 16 amino acids. In nucleotides, the CDR3 is TGCGCCAGCAGCGCGCGAGGGACTAGCGTCGGAAATGGGCAGTTCTTC. Translated, it gives CASSARGTSVGNGQFF.